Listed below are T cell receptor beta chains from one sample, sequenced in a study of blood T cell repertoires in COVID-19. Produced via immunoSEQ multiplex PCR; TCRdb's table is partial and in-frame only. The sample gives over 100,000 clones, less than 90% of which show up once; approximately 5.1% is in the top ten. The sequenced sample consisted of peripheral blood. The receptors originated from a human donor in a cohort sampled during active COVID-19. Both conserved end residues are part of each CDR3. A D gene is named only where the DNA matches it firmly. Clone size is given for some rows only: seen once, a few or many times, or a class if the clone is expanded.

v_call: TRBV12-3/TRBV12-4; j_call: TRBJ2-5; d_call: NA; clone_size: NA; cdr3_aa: CASSPYGEETQYF; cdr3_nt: TGTGCCAGCAGTCCTTACGGGGAAGAGACCCAGTACTTC
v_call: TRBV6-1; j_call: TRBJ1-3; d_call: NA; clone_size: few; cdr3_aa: CASSEAQGPKNTIYF; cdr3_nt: TGTGCCAGCAGTGAAGCGCAGGGGCCCAAAAACACCATATATTTT
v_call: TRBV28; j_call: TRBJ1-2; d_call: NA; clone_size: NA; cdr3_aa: CASSNRVAGYTF; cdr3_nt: TGTGCCAGCAGTAACAGGGTTGCTGGCTACACCTTC
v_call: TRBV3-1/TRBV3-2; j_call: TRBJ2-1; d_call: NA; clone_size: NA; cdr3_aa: CASSQVTALYNEQFF; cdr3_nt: TGTGCCAGCAGCCAAGTCACTGCCCTCTACAATGAGCAGTTCTTC
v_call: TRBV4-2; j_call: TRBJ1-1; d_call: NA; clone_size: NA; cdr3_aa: CASSQVEGLAGAFF; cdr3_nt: TGTGCCAGCAGCCAAGTCGAAGGGTTGGCGGGAGCTTTCTTT
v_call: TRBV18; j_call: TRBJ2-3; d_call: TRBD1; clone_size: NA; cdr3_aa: CASSPPTGGASNADTQYF; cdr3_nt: TGTGCCAGCTCACCTCCGACAGGGGGCGCTTCGAATGCAGATACGCAGTATTTT
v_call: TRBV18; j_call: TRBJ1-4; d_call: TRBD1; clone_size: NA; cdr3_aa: CASSPGTGNEKLFF; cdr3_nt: TGTGCCAGCTCACCTGGGACAGGGAATGAAAAACTGTTTTTT
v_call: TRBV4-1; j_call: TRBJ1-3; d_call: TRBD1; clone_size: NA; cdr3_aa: CASSQGTGIYSGNTIYF; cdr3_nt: TGCGCCAGCAGCCAAGGGACAGGGATATACTCTGGAAACACCATATATTTT
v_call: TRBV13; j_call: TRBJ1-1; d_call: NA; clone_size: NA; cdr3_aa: CASSLVGRVTEAFF; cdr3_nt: TGTGCCAGCAGCTTAGTTGGCAGGGTCACTGAAGCTTTCTTT
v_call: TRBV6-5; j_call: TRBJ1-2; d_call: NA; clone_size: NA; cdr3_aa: CASSSYRAPYGYTF; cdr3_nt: TGTGCCAGCAGTTCCTACAGGGCTCCCTACGGCTACACCTTC
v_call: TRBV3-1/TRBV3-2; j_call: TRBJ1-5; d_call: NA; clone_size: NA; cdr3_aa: CASSQPTGSNQPQHF; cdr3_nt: TGTGCCAGCAGCCAACCTACAGGGTCCAATCAGCCCCAGCATTTT
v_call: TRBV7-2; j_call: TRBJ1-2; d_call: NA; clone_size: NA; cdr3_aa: CASSLSTVYGYTF; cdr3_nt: TGTGCCAGCAGCTTGTCGACAGTCTATGGCTACACCTTC
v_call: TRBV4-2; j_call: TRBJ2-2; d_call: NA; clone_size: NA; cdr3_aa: CASSQDPPVLATGELFF; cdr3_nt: TGTGCCAGCAGCCAAGACCCCCCCGTGCTCGCGACCGGGGAGCTGTTTTTT
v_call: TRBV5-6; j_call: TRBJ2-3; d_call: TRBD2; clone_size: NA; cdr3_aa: CASSWTSGSTTQYF; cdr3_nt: TGTGCCAGCAGCTGGACTAGCGGGAGTACTACGCAGTATTTT
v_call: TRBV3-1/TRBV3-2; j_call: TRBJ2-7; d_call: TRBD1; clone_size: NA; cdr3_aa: CASSQDRDRTITPYEQYF; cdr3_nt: TGTGCCAGCAGCCAAGATAGGGACAGGACGATAACACCCTACGAGCAGTACTTC
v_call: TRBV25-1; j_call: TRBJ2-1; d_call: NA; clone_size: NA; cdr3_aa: CASERGGSYNEQFF; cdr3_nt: TGTGCCAGCGAAAGGGGGGGCTCCTACAATGAGCAGTTCTTC
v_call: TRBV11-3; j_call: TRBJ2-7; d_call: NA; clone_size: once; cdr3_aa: CASSLRYDSSYEQYF; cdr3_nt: TGTGCCAGCAGCTTACGCTACGATAGCTCCTACGAGCAGTACTTC
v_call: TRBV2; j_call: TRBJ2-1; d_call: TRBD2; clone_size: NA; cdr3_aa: CASSSSGGSYNEQFF; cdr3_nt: TGTGCCAGCAGTTCTAGCGGGGGGTCCTACAATGAGCAGTTCTTC
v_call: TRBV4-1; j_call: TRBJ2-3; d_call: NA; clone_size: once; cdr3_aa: CASSQGFQGPDTQYF; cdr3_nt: TGCGCCAGCAGCCAAGGGTTTCAGGGTCCAGATACGCAGTATTTT
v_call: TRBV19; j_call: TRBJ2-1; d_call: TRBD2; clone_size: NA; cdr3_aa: CASSPPGLADNEQFF; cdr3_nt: TGTGCCAGTAGTCCCCCGGGACTAGCGGACAATGAGCAGTTCTTC
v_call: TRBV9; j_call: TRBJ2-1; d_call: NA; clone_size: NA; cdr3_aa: CASNIGSSYNEQFF; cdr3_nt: TGTGCCAGCAATATTGGGAGCTCCTACAATGAGCAGTTCTTC
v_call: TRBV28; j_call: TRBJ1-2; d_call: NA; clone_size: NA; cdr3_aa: CASSLYRSNYGYTF; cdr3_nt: TGTGCCAGCAGTTTATACAGGAGTAACTATGGCTACACCTTC
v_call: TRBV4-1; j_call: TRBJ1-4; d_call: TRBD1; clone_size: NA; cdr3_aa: CASSLRDRDNEKLFF; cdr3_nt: TGCGCCAGCAGCCTACGGGACAGAGATAATGAAAAACTGTTTTTT
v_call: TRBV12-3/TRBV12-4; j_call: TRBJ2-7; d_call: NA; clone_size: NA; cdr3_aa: CASSITGTYEQYF; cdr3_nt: TGTGCCAGCAGCATCACAGGTACCTACGAGCAGTACTTC
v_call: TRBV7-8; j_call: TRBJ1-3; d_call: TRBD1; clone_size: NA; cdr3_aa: CASSLGTGVGNTIYF; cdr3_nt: TGTGCCAGCAGCTTAGGGACAGGGGTTGGAAACACCATATATTTT
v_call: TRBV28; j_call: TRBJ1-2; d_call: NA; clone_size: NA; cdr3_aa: CASTLGGANYGYTF; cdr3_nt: TGTGCCAGCACCTTGGGGGGGGCTAATTATGGCTACACCTTC
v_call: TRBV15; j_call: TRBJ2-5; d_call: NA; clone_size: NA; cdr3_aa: CATSRVGKTQETQYF; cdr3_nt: TGTGCCACCAGCAGAGTAGGAAAGACTCAAGAGACCCAGTACTTC
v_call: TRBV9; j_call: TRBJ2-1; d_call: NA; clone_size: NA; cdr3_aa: CASSPSTGSSYNEQFF; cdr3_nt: TGTGCCAGCAGCCCATCGACAGGAAGCTCCTACAATGAGCAGTTCTTC
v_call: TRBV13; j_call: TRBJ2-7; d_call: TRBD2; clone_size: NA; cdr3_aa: CASSLRVKISGRNEQYF; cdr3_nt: TGTGCCAGCAGCTTACGGGTTAAGATTAGCGGGAGGAACGAGCAGTACTTC
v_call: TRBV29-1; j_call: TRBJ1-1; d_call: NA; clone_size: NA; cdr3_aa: CSVVWLGGNTEAFF; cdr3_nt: TGCAGCGTTGTCTGGTTGGGGGGAAACACTGAAGCTTTCTTT
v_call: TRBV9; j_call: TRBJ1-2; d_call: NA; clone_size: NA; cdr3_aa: CASSVLGGYGYTF; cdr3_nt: TGTGCCAGCAGCGTCCTGGGGGGGTATGGCTACACCTTC
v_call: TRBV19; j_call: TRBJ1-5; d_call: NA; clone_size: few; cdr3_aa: CASSPRVYSNQPQHF; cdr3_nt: TGTGCCAGTAGTCCCCGGGTGTATAGCAATCAGCCCCAGCATTTT
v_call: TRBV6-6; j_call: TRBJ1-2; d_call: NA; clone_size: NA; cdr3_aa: CASTDQIGSGGYTF; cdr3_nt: TGTGCCAGCACCGACCAAATAGGTTCGGGGGGCTACACCTTC
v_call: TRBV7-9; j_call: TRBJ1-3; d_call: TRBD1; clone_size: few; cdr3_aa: CASSTDRVGGNTIYF; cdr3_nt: TGTGCCAGCAGTACGGACAGGGTTGGTGGAAACACCATATATTTT
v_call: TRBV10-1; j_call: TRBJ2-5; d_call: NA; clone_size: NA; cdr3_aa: CASSSEAAETQYF; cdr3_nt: TGCGCCAGCAGCAGCGAAGCGGCCGAGACCCAGTACTTC
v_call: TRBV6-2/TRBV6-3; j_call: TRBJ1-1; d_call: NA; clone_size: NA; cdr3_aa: CASSPLLRLAAEAFF; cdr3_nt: TGTGCCAGCAGTCCCCTCTTAAGACTCGCGGCTGAAGCTTTCTTT
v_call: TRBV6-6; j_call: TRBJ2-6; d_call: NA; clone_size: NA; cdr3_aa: CASKSLKSGANVLTF; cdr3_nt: TGTGCCAGCAAGAGCTTGAAATCTGGGGCCAACGTCCTGACTTTC
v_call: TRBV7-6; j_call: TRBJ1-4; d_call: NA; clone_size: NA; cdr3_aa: CASSLNQAPGIELFF; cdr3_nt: TGTGCCAGCAGCTTAAACCAGGCCCCCGGGATAGAACTGTTTTTT
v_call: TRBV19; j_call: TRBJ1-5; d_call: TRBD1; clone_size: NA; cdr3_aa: CASGVTGGNQPQHF; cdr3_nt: TGTGCCAGTGGTGTGACAGGGGGAAATCAGCCCCAGCATTTT
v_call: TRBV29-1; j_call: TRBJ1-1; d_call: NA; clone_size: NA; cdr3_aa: CSVDRGRGTEAFF; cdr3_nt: TGCAGCGTTGATAGGGGTAGGGGCACTGAAGCTTTCTTT
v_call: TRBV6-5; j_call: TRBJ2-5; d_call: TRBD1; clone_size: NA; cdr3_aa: CASRDRGVETQYF; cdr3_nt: TGTGCCAGCCGAGACAGGGGAGTAGAGACCCAGTACTTC
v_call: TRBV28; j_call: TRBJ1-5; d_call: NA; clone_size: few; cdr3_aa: CASSLTTGTNQPQHF; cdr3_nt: TGTGCCAGCAGTTTAACTACAGGGACCAATCAGCCCCAGCATTTT
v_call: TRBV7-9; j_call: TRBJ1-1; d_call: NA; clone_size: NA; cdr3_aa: CASSISANTEAFF; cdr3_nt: TGTGCCAGCAGCATAAGCGCGAACACTGAAGCTTTCTTT
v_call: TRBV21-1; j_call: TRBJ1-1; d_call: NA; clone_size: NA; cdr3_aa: CASSNPEGEAFF; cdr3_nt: TGTGCCAGCAGCAACCCGGAGGGTGAAGCTTTCTTT
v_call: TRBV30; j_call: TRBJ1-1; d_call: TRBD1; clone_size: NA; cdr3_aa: CAQVRTGGQAFF; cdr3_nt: TGTGCCCAGGTGAGGACAGGGGGACAAGCTTTCTTT
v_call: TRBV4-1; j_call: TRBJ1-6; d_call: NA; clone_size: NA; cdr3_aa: CASSLGGAGNSPLHF; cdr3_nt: TGCGCCAGCAGCCTAGGAGGCGCGGGGAATTCACCCCTCCACTTT
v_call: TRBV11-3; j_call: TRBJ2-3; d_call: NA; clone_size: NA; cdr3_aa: CASSLAGRGISDTQYF; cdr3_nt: TGTGCCAGCAGTCTCGCGGGACGAGGCATATCAGATACGCAGTATTTT
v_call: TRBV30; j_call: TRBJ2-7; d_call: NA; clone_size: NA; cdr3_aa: CAWSVGYEQYF; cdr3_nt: TGTGCCTGGAGTGTCGGGTACGAGCAGTACTTC
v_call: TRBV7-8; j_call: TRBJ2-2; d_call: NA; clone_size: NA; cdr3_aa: CASSLEQSWVNGELFF; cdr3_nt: TGTGCCAGCAGCTTAGAACAGTCCTGGGTGAACGGGGAGCTGTTTTTT
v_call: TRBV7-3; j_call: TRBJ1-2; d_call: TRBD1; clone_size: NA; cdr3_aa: CASRSGTALPFYGYTF; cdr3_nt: TGTGCCAGCAGGTCCGGGACAGCCTTACCTTTCTATGGCTACACCTTC
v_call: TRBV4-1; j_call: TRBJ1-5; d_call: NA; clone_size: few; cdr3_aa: CASSLPGENQPQHF; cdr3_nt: TGCGCCAGCAGCCTCCCAGGGGAAAATCAGCCCCAGCATTTT
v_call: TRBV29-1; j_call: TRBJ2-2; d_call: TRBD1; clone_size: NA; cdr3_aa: CSVQGTGELFF; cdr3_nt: TGCAGCGTACAGGGGACCGGGGAGCTGTTTTTT
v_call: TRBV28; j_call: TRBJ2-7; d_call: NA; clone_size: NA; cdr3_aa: CASSIDNPRWGEVSYEQYF; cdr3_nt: TGTGCCAGCAGTATAGACAATCCCCGTTGGGGCGAGGTATCCTACGAGCAGTACTTC
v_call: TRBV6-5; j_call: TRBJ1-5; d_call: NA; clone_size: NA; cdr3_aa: CASSPYSNQPQHF; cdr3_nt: TGTGCCAGCAGTCCTTATAGCAATCAGCCCCAGCATTTT
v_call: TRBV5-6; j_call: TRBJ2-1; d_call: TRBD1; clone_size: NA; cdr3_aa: CASSLDQGAFYNEQFF; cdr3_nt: TGTGCCAGCAGCTTGGATCAGGGGGCGTTCTACAATGAGCAGTTCTTC
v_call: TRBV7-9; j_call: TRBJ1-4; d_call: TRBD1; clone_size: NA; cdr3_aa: CASSLALRGQEVEKLFF; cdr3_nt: TGTGCCAGCAGCTTAGCGCTTCGGGGACAGGAGGTTGAAAAACTGTTTTTT
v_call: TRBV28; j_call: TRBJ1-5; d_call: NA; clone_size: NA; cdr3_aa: CASSPIRDTYQPQHF; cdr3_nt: TGTGCCAGCAGTCCAATCCGGGACACCTATCAGCCCCAGCATTTT
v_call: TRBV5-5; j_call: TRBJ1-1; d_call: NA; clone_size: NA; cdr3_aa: CASRWGGGTEAFF; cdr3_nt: TGTGCCAGCAGGTGGGGGGGTGGCACTGAAGCTTTCTTT